The clone carrying this T cell receptor beta chain was recorded a few times. Its antigen is not identified. The CDR3 extends over 17 amino acids. V shed 4 bases and J shed 3 bases, with 20 bases lying between them. CDR1 is KGHDR and CDR2 is SFDVKD in the germline V gene. This sample's TCRbeta library carried unique molecular identifier barcodes. TCRdb reanalysed the PCR reads using MiXCR and keeps one entry per CDR3 protein. Here the sample spans 400,000 to 550,000 distinct CDR3 sequences, about 10% being singletons. The data stem from a study of T-cell reconstitution after alpha-beta-depleted transplantation in children. Findings and caveats of the study: Reportedly, roughly two months post-transplant, alpha-beta T cells arose from several hundred expanded graft clones.

V is TRBV24-1 and J is TRBJ2-5; the D gene is possibly TRBD1 (8 bases). The input for sequencing was PBMCs, taken before TCRalphabeta/CD19-depleted stem cell transplant. This sequence originates from a child aged 2 to 15 with inherited bone marrow failure, due to receive a stem cell transplant. CDR3 nucleotides: TGTGCCACCAGTGACGCCGAGCACAGGGGGGGAGAAGAGACCCAGTACTTC. Translated, it gives CATSDAEHRGGEETQYF.